This record concerns one TCR beta chain sequence. Individuals aged 18 to 89 years were recruited from 24 US areas. Participants reported their clinical history, and cohort assignment relied on those reports. This specimen comes from a study of blood T cell repertoires in COVID-19. Whole-study context: Italy, Spain and the United States were the sources of the convalescent and acute COVID-19 samples.

Authors' data handling: Counts of nucleated cells, estimated from reference gene primer amplification, were obtained. Measured with immunoSEQ multiplex PCR; TCRdb has only the in-frame clones, and not every one. That table furnishes V, J and clone size, whereas the DNA furnished D and trimming. The table includes about 250,000 clones, approximately 84% detected once. Trimming took 5 bases from V and 0 from J; bases not matched to a gene: 3. This CDR3 is built from 14 residues. Germline V gene lookup returns CDR1 LGHDT and CDR2 YNNKEL (reference sequence). The sequence derives from a man aged 35-49 years who had recovered from COVID-19. The chain couples TRBV3-1 (or the pseudogene TRBV3-2) to TRBJ1-1; 7 positions match TRBD1. The sample consisted of PBMCs or T cells enriched from blood (not recorded which). The CDR3 loop reads CASSFGTVNTEAFF. The CDR3, as DNA: TGTGCCAGCAGCTTCGGGACAGTGAACACTGAAGCTTTCTTT.